These 21 T cell receptor beta chains came from one sample sequenced in a study of cytomegalovirus exposure and HLA in healthy donors. PCR was performed using 60 Vbeta and 13 Jbeta primers. TCRdb's table, derived via immunoSEQ multiplex PCR, lists solely in-frame clones and lacks some. Here the sample spans around 210,000 clones, roughly three quarters being singletons. Specimen: PBMCs. Source of these receptors: a man in his fifties or sixties in good health and CMV-seronegative.

The chain is built from TRBV7-3 and TRBJ2-2, with 9 bases lining up with TRBD1. This CDR3 comprises 15 residues. V shed 5 bases and J 5 bases; nucleotides not matched to a gene: 6. Germline V gene lookup returns CDR1 SGHTA and CDR2 FQGTGA. Written as DNA, the CDR3 is TGTGCCAGCAGCACCGGACAGGGGAGGACCGGGGAGCTGTTTTTT. It is translated as CASSTGQGRTGELFF.

This chain connects TRBV5-1 to TRBJ2-3; 8 bases line up with TRBD1. The junction had 7 bases not matched to a gene; V was cut back by 7 bases and J by 3 bases. CDR3 length equals 14 residues. CDR1 is SGHRS and CDR2 is YFSETQ in the germline V gene. CDR3 sequence (DNA): TGCGCCAGCTCCCGGACAGGGTATACAGATACGCAGTATTTT. Translation gives CASSRTGYTDTQYF.

The chain employs TRBV5-3 and TRBJ2-2, with a possible D match to TRBD1 (5 bases). TRBV5-3 is an ORF, and what it does is uncertain. The CDR3 runs 16 residues. The V end lost 4 bases, the J end lost 0 bases, and 13 bases lay between the germline ends. The CDR3 spells CARSRDRGPNTGELFF. CDR3 in DNA: TGTGCCAGAAGCCGTGATAGGGGCCCGAACACCGGGGAGCTGTTTTTT.

The chain is built from TRBV5-1 and TRBJ1-1; 7 bases match TRBD1. Germline V gives CDR1 SGHRS, CDR2 YFSETQ. This CDR3 contains 15 residues. V was pared by 4 bases and J by 3 bases, with 9 bases of the junction left unmatched. In DNA, the CDR3 is TGCGCCAGCAGCCAACAACAGGGGAAATACACTGAAGCTTTCTTT. It specifies CASSQQQGKYTEAFF.

The chain is built from TRBV30 and TRBJ2-1, with TRBD1 identical over 7 bases. CDR3 length: 14 residues. Germline V gene sequence: CDR1 GTSNPN, CDR2 SVGIG (reference sequence). Germline trimming cut 3 bases from V and 2 bases from J; bases unmatched to any gene: 4. In DNA, the CDR3 is TGTGCCTGGAGATCGGGACAGACCTACAATGAGCAGTTCTTC. It translates to CAWRSGQTYNEQFF.

The chain links TRBV6-1 to TRBJ2-1; TRBD1 is a possible D gene (5 bases). Trimming took off 5 bases at V and 6 bases at J, with 17 bases between the two ends. Germline values: CDR1 MNHNS, CDR2 SASEGT. The CDR3 sequence is 15 residues long. CDR3 DNA: TGTGCCAGCAGTAAGGGGCCAGTCACGACCAATGAGCAGTTCTTC. It specifies CASSKGPVTTNEQFF.

The chain has TRBV18 and TRBJ2-3; D uncertain. The V end lost 3 bases, the J end lost 4 bases, and 5 bases lay between the germline ends. The CDR3 is 12 residues long. Germline CDR1 KGHSH, CDR2 LQKENI. The CDR3 loop is CASSPASDTQYF. The CDR3 nucleotides read TGTGCCAGCTCACCGGCCTCAGATACGCAGTATTTT. Based on the CDR3 plus reference TRBV18 and TRBJ2-3, the full variable domain is NAGVMQNPRHLVRRRGQEARLRCSPMKGHSHVYWYRQLPEEGLKFMVYLQKENIIDESGMPKERFSAEFPKEGPSILRIQQVVRGDSAAYFCASSPASDTQYFGPGTRLTVL.

A few counts support this clone. This sequence joins TRBV19 and TRBJ2-7, with TRBD2 identical over 10 bases. Germline CDR1 LNHDA, CDR2 SQIVND (reference sequence). CDR3 length: 17 residues. The trim removed 5 bases at V and 0 bases at J, leaving 10 bases unmatched. The CDR3: CASSPTTSGLVSYEQYF. The CDR3 nucleotides read TGTGCCAGTAGTCCTACGACTAGCGGGTTGGTCTCCTACGAGCAGTACTTC. Together with reference TRBV19 and TRBJ2-7, the CDR3 gives the full variable domain: DGGITQSPKYLFRKEGQNVTLSCEQNLNHDAMYWYRQDPGQGLRLIYYSQIVNDFQKGDIAEGYSVSREKKESFPLTVTSAQKNPTAFYLCASSPTTSGLVSYEQYFGPGTRLTVT.

The genes are TRBV5-4 and TRBJ2-7; maybe TRBD2 (6 bases). The CDR3 contains 13 residues. V shed 0 bases and J shed 5 bases, with 9 bases lying between them. The germline V gene has CDR1 SGHNT and CDR2 YYREEE (reference sequence). CDR3 DNA: TGTGCCAGCAGCTTGGCGGGGGTCCACGAGCAGTACTTC. Its translation: CASSLAGVHEQYF.

This clone was detected once. The rearrangement links TRBV5-1 to TRBJ2-5, with unresolved D. Per germline, CDR1 SGHRS and CDR2 YFSETQ. V dropped 0 bases and J dropped 5 bases, with 8 bases sitting between them. CDR3 length equals 13 residues. The CDR3 reads CASSLGGPETQYF. For the CDR3, the DNA is TGCGCCAGCAGCTTGGGAGGTCCGGAGACCCAGTACTTC.

The chain uses TRBV2 and TRBJ2-5; 8 bases map to TRBD1. The germline V gene has CDR1 SNHLY and CDR2 FYNNEI. There are 15 residues in the CDR3. J gave up 9 bases and V 6 bases, and 15 bases lay outside the gene matches. For the CDR3, the DNA is TGTGCCAGCAGAGTCCAAGACAGGGGAACGGGGGCCCAGTACTTC. Translation: CASRVQDRGTGAQYF.

Worth noting for this clone: At one end, the junction sequence differs from germline, possibly due to a read error. The gene calls are TRBV7-9 and TRBJ2-7; D may be TRBD1 (6 bases). The CDR3 loop spans 8 amino acids. Germline V gene lookup returns CDR1 SEHNR and CDR2 FQNEAQ (reference sequence). The CDR3 nucleotides are TGTGCCAGCAGCCCGGACAGCTTC. Its translation is CASSPDSF.

The V call is TRBV7-8, the J call TRBJ2-5; TRBD1 aligns across 7 bases. The J call may be in error: the DNA end matches TRBJ2-7 better. In germline, CDR1 is SGHVS, CDR2 FQNEAQ. The CDR3 length is 14 residues. CDR3 loop: CASSLGQPSYEQYF. The CDR3 DNA sequence: TGTGCCAGCAGCTTGGGACAGCCTTCCTACGAGCAGTACTTC.

The J gene is TRBJ2-4, the V gene TRBV14; D gene ambiguous. The CDR3 totals 13 residues. The germline CDR1 and CDR2 sequences are SGHDN and FVKESK. V dropped 4 bases and J dropped 2 bases, with 6 bases sitting between them. The CDR3 DNA reads as TGTGCCAGCAGCCCCGAGACCAAAAACATTCAGTACTTC. This gives the protein CASSPETKNIQYF.

This clone was counted a few times. The chain links TRBV4-1 to TRBJ2-1; possibly TRBD1 for D (5 bases). V lost 0 bases to trimming and J lost 0 bases, with 9 bases between them. Germline assignment: CDR1 MGHRA and CDR2 YSYEKL. The CDR3 consists of 16 residues. CDR3 sequence: CASSQEAGISYNEQFF. CDR3 DNA: TGCGCCAGCAGCCAAGAGGCAGGGATCTCCTACAATGAGCAGTTCTTC.

In this sample, this clone turned up once. CDR3 sequence reads: CASSLGQGEPPRYF. The CDR3 nucleotides read TGTGCCAGCAGCTTGGGACAGGGGGAACCTCCGCGGTACTTC. The rearrangement joins TRBV28 to TRBJ2-5; 11 bases fit TRBD1. This CDR3 is built from 14 residues. V shed 6 bases and J 13 bases; nucleotides not matched to a gene: 13. In germline, CDR1 is MDHEN, CDR2 SYDVKM. The full variable domain, rest sourced from reference TRBV28 and TRBJ2-5, is DVKVTQSSRYLVKRTGEKVFLECVQDMDHENMFWYRQDPGLGLRLIYFSYDVKMKEKGDIPEGYSVSREKKERFSLILESASTNQTSMYLCASSLGQGEPPRYFGPGTRLLVL.

The V call is TRBV29-1, the J call TRBJ2-7; 11 bases match TRBD2. The ends lost 1 base at V and 2 bases at J; junction bases unmatched: 10. The CDR3 covers 17 residues. The V gene's germline CDR1 is SQVTM and CDR2 ANQGSEA. CDR3 sequence reads: CSVEGNSGRAHPYEQYF. CDR3 nucleotides: TGCAGCGTTGAAGGCAATAGCGGGAGGGCCCATCCCTACGAGCAGTACTTC.

This clone has just a few counts. V gene TRBV30 combines with J gene TRBJ2-1; tentatively, D is TRBD2 (6 bases). The CDR3 extends over 13 amino acids. Germline V lookup: CDR1 GTSNPN, CDR2 SVGIG (reference sequence). The CDR3: CAYKTGVYNEQFF. The CDR3 region has the DNA TGTGCATACAAAACGGGGGTTTACAATGAGCAGTTCTTC.

V and J are TRBV7-2 and TRBJ1-2; TRBD1 matches 8 bases. The junction had 7 bases not matched to a gene; V was cut back by 5 bases and J by 2 bases. CDR1 is SGHTA, CDR2 FQGNSA, per germline. The CDR3 runs 15 residues. Here the CDR3 reads CASSVNRGGNYGYTF. The CDR3 nucleotides are TGTGCCAGCAGCGTGAACAGGGGGGGCAACTATGGCTACACCTTC.

The rearrangement joins TRBV27 to TRBJ2-1, with 11 bases that match TRBD2. The CDR3 contains 17 residues. After removal of 5 bases from V and 2 bases from J, the junction contained 8 bases not matched to a gene. Per germline, CDR1 MNHEY and CDR2 SMNVEV (reference sequence). The CDR3 here is CASSPRLAGSTYNEQFF. In DNA form, the CDR3 reads TGTGCCAGCAGTCCCCGACTAGCGGGGTCGACCTACAATGAGCAGTTCTTC.

The gene calls are TRBV5-1 and TRBJ2-5; 7 bases agree with TRBD1. The J segment lost 1 base and the V segment lost 4 bases, leaving 10 bases of the junction unmatched. Germline V gives CDR1 SGHRS, CDR2 YFSETQ. The CDR3 runs to 16 residues. In nucleotides, the CDR3 is TGCGCCAGCAGCCACCTTGGACAGGTGGGCCAAGAGACCCAGTACTTC. Translation gives CASSHLGQVGQETQYF.